This T cell receptor (beta chain) emerged from a study of Ad26.COV2.S vaccination and SARS-CoV-2 variants. Study-level points and caveats: Breadth and depth estimates from TCRs may understate total T cell responses. After vaccination, reports described spike-specific CD8+ and CD4+ T cell responses as showing substantial breadth. Spike-specific TCR breadth ran higher among vaccine recipients than placebo recipients.

Only in-frame clones appear in the TCRdb table, and some are missing; sequencing was by immunoSEQ multiplex PCR. The sample contains hundreds of thousands of clones, 90% of which appear only once. Trimming cost V 6 bases and J 0 bases, with 12 bases left between them. The V gene's germline CDR1 is MNHEY and CDR2 SVGAGI. The CDR3 covers 14 residues. Indicated treatment: about 20 received Ad26.COV2.S at low or high dose, single or two shots; about 5 received placebo; per-sample allocation not given. The samples were gathered on day 63 after the first injection of vaccine or placebo. Boston supplied an adult donor aged 18-55 years. Notes on this clone: The antigen is not known.

The receptor was derived from a person aged 18 to 65 who received the Ad26.COV2.S COVID-19 vaccine or a placebo. The rearrangement joins TRBV6-5 to TRBJ2-7; D is perhaps TRBD2 (6 bases). This specimen consisted of peripheral blood, obtained in a trial of Ad26.COV2.S vaccine versus placebo. The CDR3 loop reads CASSPVGGSYEQYF. Written as DNA, the CDR3 is TGTGCCAGCAGCCCCGTGGGGGGCTCCTACGAGCAGTACTTC.